These 17 T cell receptor beta chains were all obtained from the same sample, sequenced in a study of T cells after yellow fever vaccination (dated by TCRdb to 2018 to 2020). The treatment or condition label for this specimen denotes: live attenuated yellow fever vaccine strain. The library was built by means of 5' RACE. Instrument on record: Illumina HiSeq 2500. In TCRdb, the public reads were trimmed at Q25 with fastp and aligned with MiXCR, with productive beta chains retained. Every CDR3 protein is listed once, alongside the most common genes and DNA of its rows. For this sample there are about 110,000 distinct CDR3 sequences; under 9% appear just once. The ten largest clones take up approximately 24% of the sample. The input for sequencing was CD8+ T cells sorted from PBMCs, taken 45 days after the yellow fever booster vaccination. These receptors were collected from a man aged 30 to 39 who received the YFV17D yellow fever vaccine.

Many counts were recorded for this clonotype. The rearrangement links TRBV27 to TRBJ2-7; D might be TRBD2 (5 bases). CDR1 is MNHEY, CDR2 SMNVEV, per germline (reference sequence). There are 16 residues in the CDR3. The V and J ends lost 6 bases and 4 bases respectively, with 22 bases between them. CDR3 coding DNA: TGTGCCAGCAGGATAGACGGAGCTAGCTTCTTGTACGAGCAGTACTTC. It encodes CASRIDGASFLYEQYF.

This clonotype was recorded only once. The gene calls are TRBV20-1 and TRBJ2-3; D might be TRBD2 (6 bases). Germline V gene sequence: CDR1 DFQATT, CDR2 SNEGSKA (reference sequence). The CDR3 is made up of 17 amino acids. CDR3 sequence: CSLWGGPRGPSTDTQYF. The CDR3 nucleotides read TGCAGCCTCTGGGGAGGCCCCCGGGGCCCTAGCACAGATACGCAGTATTTT.

The genes are TRBV6-5 and TRBJ2-3; D gene ambiguous. CDR1 MNHEY and CDR2 SVGAGI come from the germline V gene. Trimming pared 0 bases from V and 0 bases from J, leaving 16 bases between. The length of the CDR3 is 18 residues. The CDR3 sequence is CASSYSVNEYVSTDTQYF. Here the CDR3 DNA reads TGTGCCAGCAGTTACTCGGTGAACGAATATGTTAGCACAGATACGCAGTATTTT.

The V call is TRBV7-2, the J call TRBJ2-1; 7 bases are shared with TRBD2. The CDR3 length is 15 residues. The V and J ends lost 0 bases and 8 bases, in that order; junction bases with no gene match: 7. Germline lookup yields CDR1 SGHTA and CDR2 FQGNSA. CDR3 nucleotide sequence: TGTGCCAGCAGCTTAGCAGGACTAGTAGATGATGAGCAGTTCTTC. This sequence encodes CASSLAGLVDDEQFF. Filled out from reference TRBV7-2 and TRBJ2-1, the complete variable domain reads GAGVSQSPSNKVTEKGKDVELRCDPISGHTALYWYRQSLGQGLEFLIYFQGNSAPDKSGLPSDRFSAERTGGSVSTLTIQRTQQEDSAVYLCASSLAGLVDDEQFFGPGTRLTVL.

This clonotype was seen many times. No conserved phenylalanine or tryptophan is present at the end of the CDR3, so a read error is the likely explanation. The DNA is left out, because the CDR3 cannot be placed on it with certainty; the CDR3 is given as TCRdb lists it. The V gene is TRBV2, the J gene TRBJ2-3; the table's D call, TRBD2, was not checked against the DNA. The CDR3 length equals 11 residues, ends included. CDR1 SNHLY and CDR2 FYNNEI come from the germline V gene. The CDR3 loop is CASRGLAGELV.

V and J are TRBV28 and TRBJ2-2; TRBD1 is a possible D gene (5 bases). Germline lookup yields CDR1 MDHEN and CDR2 SYDVKM. The V end was cut by 8 bases, the J end by 2 bases, with 18 bases between. CDR3 length: 16 amino acids. In nucleotides, the CDR3 is TGTGCCAGCCTACCCATAGCAGGGTCCAACACCGGGGAGCTGTTTTTT. Amino acid sequence: CASLPIAGSNTGELFF.

The CDR3 DNA reads as TGTGCCAGCAGCGGCCCCGGGACTTCTACCTACGAGCAGTACTTC. Its translation is CASSGPGTSTYEQYF. The rearrangement links TRBV7-8 to TRBJ2-7, with D maybe TRBD2 (6 bases). The CDR3 totals 15 residues. Between the trimmed V and J ends, which lost 5 bases and 2 bases, there was a span of 16 bases. The germline V gene encodes CDR1 SGHVS and CDR2 FQNEAQ.

This clonotype has a count of ten or more. The chain joins TRBV27 to TRBJ2-3, with 10 bases identical to TRBD2. After removal of 7 bases from V and 2 bases from J, the junction contained 3 bases not matched to a gene. This CDR3 spans 14 amino acids. Germline values: CDR1 MNHEY, CDR2 SMNVEV (reference sequence). CDR3 region: CASKTSGITDTQYF. CDR3 DNA: TGTGCCAGCAAAACTAGCGGGATCACAGATACGCAGTATTTT.

This clonotype was seen repeatedly, ten times or more. This chain uses TRBV6-6 with TRBJ2-1, with D perhaps being TRBD1 or TRBD2 (6 bases each). V was shortened by 8 bases and J by 5 bases, with 13 bases between the two germline ends. CDR3 length equals 13 residues. Germline V lookup: CDR1 MNHNY, CDR2 SVGAGI (reference sequence). In nucleotides, the CDR3 is TGTGCCAGCGTCTTTGGGGGGCACAATGAGCAGTTCTTC. This sequence encodes CASVFGGHNEQFF.

This clonotype was counted ten times or more. The J gene is TRBJ2-3, the V gene TRBV7-8; weak D call: TRBD1 (5 bases). The CDR3 covers 15 residues. Germline V gene data show CDR1 as SGHVS and CDR2 as FQNEAQ. V shed 4 bases and J shed 3 bases, with 14 bases lying between them. In nucleotides, the CDR3 is TGTGCCAGCAGCTCCGGACGGCGACAGACAGATACGCAGTATTTT. Translating gives CASSSGRRQTDTQYF.

This clonotype was counted ten times or more. The chain couples TRBV7-9 to TRBJ2-1, with 8 bases aligning to TRBD2. The length of the CDR3 is 15 residues. The V gene's germline CDR1 is SEHNR and CDR2 FQNEAQ (reference sequence). V was clipped by 0 bases and J by 7 bases; unmatched bases: 5. As DNA, the CDR3 is TGTGCCAGCAGCTTAGCACATAGCGGGATGAATGAGCAGTTCTTC. It yields the protein CASSLAHSGMNEQFF.

This clonotype was seen repeatedly, ten times or more. The rearrangement joins TRBV7-2 to TRBJ1-4, with D perhaps matching TRBD1 (6 bases). The CDR3 is 15 residues long. Germline CDR1 SGHTA, CDR2 FQGNSA. V lost 6 bases, J lost 7 bases, and 18 bases lay in between. The DNA for the CDR3 is TGTGCCAGCAGGACTTTTGCAGGGGAAGGTGAAAAACTGTTTTTT. Protein sequence: CASRTFAGEGEKLFF.

This clonotype was detected only a few times. The chain joins TRBV5-1 to TRBJ2-7; the match to TRBD1 covers 10 bases. Germline CDR1 reads SGHRS; CDR2 reads YFSETQ. The ends lost 2 bases at V and 6 bases at J; junction bases unmatched: 8. The CDR3 covers 15 residues. CDR3 loop: CASSFGTGASREQYF. The CDR3 DNA is TGCGCCAGCAGCTTTGGGACAGGGGCTTCTCGCGAGCAGTACTTC.

This clonotype was counted at least ten times. The rearrangement joins TRBV29-1 to TRBJ2-2; D uncertain. Germline V gene data show CDR1 as SQVTM and CDR2 as ANQGSEA. The CDR3 has 10 amino acids. Between the trimmed V and J ends, which lost 4 bases and 6 bases, there was a span of 3 bases. CDR3 region: CSVVAGELFF. Here the CDR3 DNA reads TGCAGCGTTGTAGCCGGGGAGCTGTTTTTT.

The sample holds many counts of this clonotype. The rearrangement joins TRBV20-1 to TRBJ1-1; D gene unclear. V was clipped by 3 bases and J by 3 bases, with 14 bases between them. CDR3 length: 14 amino acids. The germline gives CDR1 DFQATT, CDR2 SNEGSKA (reference sequence). The CDR3 region is CSAREGSFHTEAFF. CDR3 DNA: TGCAGTGCTAGGGAAGGATCATTTCACACTGAAGCTTTCTTT.

This clonotype was counted many times. The chain employs TRBV4-3 and TRBJ2-3, with TRBD2 matching over 9 bases. Germline CDR1 is LGHNA and CDR2 is YSLEER. The J segment lost 4 bases and the V segment lost 0 bases, leaving 8 bases of the junction unmatched. The CDR3 length is 17 residues. For the CDR3, the DNA is TGCGCCAGCAGCCAAGATTGGGAGGCGGGAGGGGCAGATACGCAGTATTTT. Translated: CASSQDWEAGGADTQYF.

This clonotype was seen at least ten times. The chain carries TRBV4-3 and TRBJ1-1; D gene unclear. The V gene lost 4 bases and the J gene lost 0 bases, with 12 bases spanning the gap. The CDR3 consists of 15 residues. Looked up from germline, CDR1 is LGHNA and CDR2 is YSLEER. Here the CDR3 DNA reads TGCGCCAGCAGCCCCTCCCAGCTGATGAACACTGAAGCTTTCTTT. It specifies CASSPSQLMNTEAFF.